This TCR beta chain was sequenced in a study of cytomegalovirus exposure and HLA in healthy donors. General study results and limits: Reports indicated that the classifier achieved high specificity and sensitivity in diagnosing cytomegalovirus status.

The method was immunoSEQ multiplex PCR; TCRdb's version includes in-frame clones alone and lacks a portion of them. The sample includes 250,000 or so clones, roughly 87% of them seen just once. To note about this clone: Its antigen is undetermined.

Sequencing used PBMCs. This sequence was found in a man aged 18-30 years in good health and CMV-seropositive.

Here the CDR3 DNA reads TGTGCCAGCAGCTCGAAACTAGCGGGAGGGCCGAGGTTGGATACGCAGTATTTT. This encodes CASSSKLAGGPRLDTQYF. V and J are TRBV5-6 and TRBJ2-3, with 13 bases identical to TRBD2. This CDR3 spans 18 amino acids. V shed 3 bases and J 6 bases; nucleotides not matched to a gene: 13. CDR1 SGHDT and CDR2 YYEEEE come from the germline V gene.